The following is a TCR beta chain sequence with its context. This record comes from a study of blood T cell repertoires in COVID-19. Across the study: In each case, the material was cDNA or gDNA derived from T cells, B-cell-depleted T cells, or PBMCs.

CDR1 MNHNY and CDR2 SVGAGI come from the germline V gene (reference sequence). The V gene end was trimmed by 5 bases and the J gene end by 6 bases; junction bases not matched to a gene: 7. This CDR3 spans 14 amino acids. Enrolled during active infection, Seattle patients were then followed longitudinally. Methods used by the authors: Amplification of reference gene primers provided the estimated nucleated cell counts. Sequenced by immunoSEQ multiplex PCR; TCRdb stores in-frame clones only, minus some. V, J and clone size are taken as reported in that table, and D and trimming were inferred from the DNA itself. There are 450,000 or so clones in the sample; 70% to 90% occur only once, and roughly 0.87% lies in the top ten.

The chain is built from TRBV6-6 and TRBJ2-1, with 7 bases matching TRBD2. The sequence came from a man in his late teens or twenties with COVID-19, enrolled during active disease. The sample was peripheral blood. In DNA form, the CDR3 reads TGTGCCAGCAGTCTGCTGCGGGAGATCAATGAGCAGTTCTTC. Protein sequence: CASSLLREINEQFF.